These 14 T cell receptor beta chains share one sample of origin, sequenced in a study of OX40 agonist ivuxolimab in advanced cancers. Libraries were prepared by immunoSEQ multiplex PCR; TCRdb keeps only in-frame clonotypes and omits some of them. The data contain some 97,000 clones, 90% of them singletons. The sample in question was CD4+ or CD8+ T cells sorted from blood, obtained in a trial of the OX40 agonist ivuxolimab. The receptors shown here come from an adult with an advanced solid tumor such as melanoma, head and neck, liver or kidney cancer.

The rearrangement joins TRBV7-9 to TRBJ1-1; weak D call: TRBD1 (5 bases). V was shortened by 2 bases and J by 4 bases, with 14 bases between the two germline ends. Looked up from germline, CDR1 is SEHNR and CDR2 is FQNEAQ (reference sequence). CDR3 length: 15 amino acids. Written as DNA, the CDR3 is TGTGCCAGCAGCTTACTGGGCACGGGGGGCACTGAAGCTTTCTTT. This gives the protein CASSLLGTGGTEAFF.

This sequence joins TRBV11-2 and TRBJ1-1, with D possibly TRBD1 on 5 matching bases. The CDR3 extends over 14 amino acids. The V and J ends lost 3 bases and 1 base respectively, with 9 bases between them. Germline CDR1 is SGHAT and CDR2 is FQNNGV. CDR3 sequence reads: CASSFGGWNTEAFF. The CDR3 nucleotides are TGTGCCAGCAGCTTTGGGGGGTGGAACACTGAAGCTTTCTTT.

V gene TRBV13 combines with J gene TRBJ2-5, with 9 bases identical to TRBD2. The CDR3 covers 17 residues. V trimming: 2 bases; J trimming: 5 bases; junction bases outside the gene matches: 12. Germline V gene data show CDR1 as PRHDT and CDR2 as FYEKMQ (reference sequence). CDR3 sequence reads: CASSLTGSGSLRETQYF. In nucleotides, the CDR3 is TGTGCCAGCAGCTTAACCGGTAGCGGGAGTTTAAGGGAGACCCAGTACTTC.

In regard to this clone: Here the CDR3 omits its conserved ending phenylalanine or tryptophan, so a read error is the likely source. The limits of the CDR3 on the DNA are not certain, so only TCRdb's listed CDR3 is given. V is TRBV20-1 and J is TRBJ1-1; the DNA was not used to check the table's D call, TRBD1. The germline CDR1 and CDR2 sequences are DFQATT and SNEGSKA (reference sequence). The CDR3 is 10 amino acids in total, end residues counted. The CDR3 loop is CSARAVTVAL.

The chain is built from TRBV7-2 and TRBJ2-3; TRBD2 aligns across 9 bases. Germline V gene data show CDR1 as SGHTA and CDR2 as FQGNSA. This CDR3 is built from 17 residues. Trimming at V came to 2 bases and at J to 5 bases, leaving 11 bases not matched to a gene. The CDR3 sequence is CASSLTSMTSGLDTQYF. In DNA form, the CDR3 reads TGTGCCAGCAGCTTAACTTCGATGACTAGCGGATTAGATACGCAGTATTTT.

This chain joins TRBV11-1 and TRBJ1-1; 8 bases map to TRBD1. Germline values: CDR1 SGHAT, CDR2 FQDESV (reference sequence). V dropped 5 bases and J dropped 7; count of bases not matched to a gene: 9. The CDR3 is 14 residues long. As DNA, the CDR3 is TGTGCCAGCAGCCAGACCCGGACAGGGATTGAAGCTTTCTTT. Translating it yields CASSQTRTGIEAFF. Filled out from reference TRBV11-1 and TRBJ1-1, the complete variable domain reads EAEVAQSPRYKITEKSQAVAFWCDPISGHATLYWYRQILGQGPELLVQFQDESVVDDSQLPKDRFSAERLKGVDSTLKIQPAELGDSAMYLCASSQTRTGIEAFFGQGTRLTVV.

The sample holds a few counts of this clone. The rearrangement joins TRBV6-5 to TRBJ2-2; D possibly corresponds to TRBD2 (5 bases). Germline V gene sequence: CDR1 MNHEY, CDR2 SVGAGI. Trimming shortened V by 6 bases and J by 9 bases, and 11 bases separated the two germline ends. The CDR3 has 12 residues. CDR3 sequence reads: CASRRPGRELFF. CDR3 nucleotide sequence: TGTGCCAGCAGACGCCCGGGGAGGGAGCTGTTTTTT.

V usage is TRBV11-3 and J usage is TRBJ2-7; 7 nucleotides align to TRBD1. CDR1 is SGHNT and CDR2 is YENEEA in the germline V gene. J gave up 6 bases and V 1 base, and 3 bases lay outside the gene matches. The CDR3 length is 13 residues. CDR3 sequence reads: CASSLVRTGEQYF. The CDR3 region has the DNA TGTGCCAGCAGCTTAGTCCGGACAGGCGAGCAGTACTTC.

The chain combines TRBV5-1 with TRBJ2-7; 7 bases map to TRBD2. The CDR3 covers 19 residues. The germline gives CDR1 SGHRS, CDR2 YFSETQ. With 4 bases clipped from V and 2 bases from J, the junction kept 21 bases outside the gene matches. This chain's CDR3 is CASSPRGVDLGGSTYEQYF. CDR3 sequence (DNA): TGCGCCAGCAGCCCCCGGGGCGTAGATTTAGGCGGGAGCACCTACGAGCAGTACTTC.

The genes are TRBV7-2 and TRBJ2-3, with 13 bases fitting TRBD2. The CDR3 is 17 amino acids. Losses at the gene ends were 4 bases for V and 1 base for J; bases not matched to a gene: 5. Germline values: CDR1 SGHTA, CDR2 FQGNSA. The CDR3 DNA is TGTGCCAGCAGCTACGGACTAGCGGGAGTGGGCACAGATACGCAGTATTTT. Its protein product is CASSYGLAGVGTDTQYF.

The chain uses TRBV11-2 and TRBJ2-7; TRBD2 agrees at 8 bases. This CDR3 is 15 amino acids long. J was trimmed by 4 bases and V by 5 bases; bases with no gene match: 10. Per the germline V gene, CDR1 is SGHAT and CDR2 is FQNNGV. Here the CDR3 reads CASSPLTGLEYEQYF. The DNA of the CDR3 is TGTGCCAGCAGCCCGCTTACGGGACTAGAGTACGAGCAGTACTTC.

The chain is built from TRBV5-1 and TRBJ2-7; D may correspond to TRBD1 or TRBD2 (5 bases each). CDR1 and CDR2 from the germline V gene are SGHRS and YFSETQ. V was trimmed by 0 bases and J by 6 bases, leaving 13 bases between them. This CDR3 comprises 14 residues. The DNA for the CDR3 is TGCGCCAGCAGCTTGGGGCAGGGAGCCTCCGAGCAGTACTTC. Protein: CASSLGQGASEQYF.

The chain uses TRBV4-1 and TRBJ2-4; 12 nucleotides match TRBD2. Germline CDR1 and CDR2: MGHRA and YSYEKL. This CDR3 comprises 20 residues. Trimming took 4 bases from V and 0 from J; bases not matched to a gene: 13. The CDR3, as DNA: TGCGCCAGCAGCCCTAGCAGATGGACTAGCGGGACCTTAGCCAAAAACATTCAGTACTTC. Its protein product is CASSPSRWTSGTLAKNIQYF.

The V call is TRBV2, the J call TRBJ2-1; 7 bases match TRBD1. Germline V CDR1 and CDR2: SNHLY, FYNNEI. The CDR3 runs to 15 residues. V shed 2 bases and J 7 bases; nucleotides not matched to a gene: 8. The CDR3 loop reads CASSETGVGWNEQFF. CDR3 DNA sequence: TGTGCCAGCAGTGAAACAGGGGTGGGGTGGAATGAGCAGTTCTTC.